What follows are 15 T cell receptor beta chains derived from one specimen sequenced in a study of CD8+ T cells in alopecia areata (dated by TCRdb to 2017 to 2018). The method behind the library was the immunoSEQ multiplex PCR assay. To provide template for TCR sequencing, every sample had RNA extracted and reverse transcribed into cDNA. TCRdb obtained this table from immuneACCESS and retained in-frame rearrangements with V and J assigned. These tables miss some clones; where compared with another copy, unresolved V genes account for less than half of the shortfall, and the remainder is unexplained. This sample holds around 190,000 clones; 45% to 70% were observed only once. The leading ten clones occupy approximately 4.9% of the sample. The sequenced sample was CD8+ T cells sorted from blood. The source of these receptors is a human donor in good health.

This chain uses TRBV30 with TRBJ2-7; D might be TRBD2 (5 bases). Germline assignment: CDR1 GTSNPN and CDR2 SVGIG (reference sequence). The length of the CDR3 is 15 residues. V lost 0 bases and J 3 bases, leaving 15 bases between the germline ends. CDR3 region: CAWSVLDGGFYEQYF. CDR3 DNA: TGTGCCTGGAGTGTACTCGACGGCGGGTTCTACGAGCAGTACTTC.

V usage is TRBV30 and J usage is TRBJ2-7; 12 bases are a match to TRBD2. In germline, CDR1 is GTSNPN, CDR2 SVGIG (reference sequence). Germline trimming cut 8 bases from V and 4 bases from J; bases unmatched to any gene: 3. The CDR3 has 12 residues. The DNA for the CDR3 is TGTGCCGGGACTAGCGGGCTTTACGAGCAGTACTTC. This encodes CAGTSGLYEQYF.

The CDR3 region has the DNA TGCGCCAGCAGCCCAGGACAGGGCGACCACGAGCAGTACTTC. Its translation is CASSPGQGDHEQYF. The chain employs TRBV4-1 and TRBJ2-7; 8 bases agree with TRBD1. Germline-derived CDR1 and CDR2 are MGHRA and YSYEKL. This CDR3 is 14 amino acids long. The V gene end was trimmed by 4 bases and the J gene end by 5 bases; junction bases not matched to a gene: 7.

V usage is TRBV25-1 and J usage is TRBJ2-7, with a tentative D call TRBD2 (6 bases). Germline loops: CDR1 MGHDK, CDR2 SYGVNS. The CDR3 is 12 residues long. Trimming took off 3 bases at V and 6 bases at J, with 9 bases between the two ends. Here the CDR3 DNA reads TGTGCCAGCAGTGAGGAGGGGATCGAGCAGTACTTC. It specifies CASSEEGIEQYF.

The rearrangement links TRBV25-1 to TRBJ1-4, with D possibly TRBD1 on 5 matching bases. V dropped 3 bases and J dropped 8 bases, with 13 bases sitting between them. Germline CDR1 reads MGHDK; CDR2 reads SYGVNS. The CDR3 is made up of 14 amino acids. CDR3 amino acids: CASSEWGFGEKLFF. In DNA, the CDR3 is TGTGCCAGCAGTGAGTGGGGGTTTGGAGAAAAACTGTTTTTT.

The V and J genes are TRBV27 and TRBJ2-1; D ambiguous. Trimming pared 8 bases from V and 0 bases from J, leaving 8 bases between. This CDR3 comprises 13 residues. The V gene's germline CDR1 is MNHEY and CDR2 SMNVEV (reference sequence). CDR3 DNA: TGTGCCAGCGCCGGCCGCTCCTACAATGAGCAGTTCTTC. This gives the protein CASAGRSYNEQFF.

This rearrangement joins TRBV9 to TRBJ1-1, with unresolved D. In germline, CDR1 is SGDLS, CDR2 YYNGEE. CDR3 size: 13 residues. Trimming pared 4 bases from V and 7 bases from J, leaving 14 bases between. CDR3 sequence: CASSSEPRGEAFF. DNA for the CDR3: TGTGCCAGCAGCTCAGAACCGCGGGGTGAAGCTTTCTTT.

This clone occurred a few times. J is TRBJ2-1 and V is TRBV19; D gene ambiguous. Germline V gene data show CDR1 as LNHDA and CDR2 as SQIVND (reference sequence). Trimming removed 3 bases from V and 4 bases from J, with 10 bases in between. The CDR3 length is 14 residues. The CDR3 is CASSITGAYNEQFF. The CDR3 nucleotides read TGTGCCAGTAGTATCACTGGAGCGTACAATGAGCAGTTCTTC.

V is TRBV7-9 and J is TRBJ1-1; perhaps TRBD1 as D (6 bases). The CDR3 is 15 residues long. Trimming left V 1 base short and J 4 bases short, with 13 bases between. CDR1 and CDR2 from the germline V gene are SEHNR and FQNEAQ (reference sequence). In nucleotides, the CDR3 is TGTGCCAGCAGCTTAGATGGTGGGGGCAGCACTGAAGCTTTCTTT. This codes for CASSLDGGGSTEAFF.

The chain links TRBV29-1 to TRBJ2-2; possible D gene TRBD1, 6 bases. Germline lookup yields CDR1 SQVTM and CDR2 ANQGSEA. V lost 3 bases and J 7 bases, leaving 12 bases between the germline ends. This CDR3 comprises 13 residues. This chain's CDR3 is CSVDGRGSGELFF. The CDR3 nucleotides are TGCAGCGTTGATGGCAGGGGAAGCGGGGAGCTGTTTTTT.

The chain couples TRBV7-9 to TRBJ1-1, with D unclear. The CDR3 runs to 12 residues. The germline V and J ends were trimmed by 1 base and 6 bases, with 6 bases remaining between them. In germline, CDR1 is SEHNR, CDR2 FQNEAQ (reference sequence). The CDR3 bases are TGTGCCAGCAGCTTAGAAAGGCCTGAAGCTTTCTTT. Translating it yields CASSLERPEAFF.

This clone was seen a handful of times. This sequence joins TRBV10-3 and TRBJ1-1, with D perhaps matching TRBD1 (6 bases). V lost 0 bases to trimming and J lost 4 bases, with 12 bases between them. CDR3 size: 15 residues. Germline values: CDR1 ENHRY, CDR2 SYGVKD. The CDR3 bases are TGTGCCATCAGTGAGTCGAGGGGGATGGGCACTGAAGCTTTCTTT. The encoded protein is CAISESRGMGTEAFF.

This clone has a handful of counts. The sample contains more than one DNA sequence encoding this CDR3. The chain recombines TRBV2 with TRBJ2-5; D remains unclear. V lost 3 bases to trimming and J lost 4 bases, with 9 bases between them. Germline V gene sequence: CDR1 SNHLY, CDR2 FYNNEI. CDR3 size: 13 residues. CDR3 DNA: TGTGCCAGCAGTGACTCGGAACTAGAGACCCAGTACTTC. Protein product: CASSDSELETQYF. The whole variable domain, remainder taken from reference TRBV2 and TRBJ2-5, is EPEVTQTPSHQVTQMGQEVILRCVPISNHLYFYWYRQILGQKVEFLVSFYNNEISEKSEIFDDQFSVERPDGSNFTLKIRSTKLEDSAMYFCASSDSELETQYFGPGTRLLVL.

The chain couples TRBV27 to TRBJ2-3; D may be TRBD2 (5 bases). Trimming pared 3 bases from V and 2 bases from J, leaving 6 bases between. The CDR3 runs to 13 residues. CDR1 MNHEY and CDR2 SMNVEV come from the germline V gene (reference sequence). The CDR3 coding sequence is TGTGCCAGCAGTTTGACTATCACAGATACGCAGTATTTT. This codes for CASSLTITDTQYF.

This clone is medium-sized. Compared with germline, one end of the junction differs, possibly owing to a read error. The chain uses TRBV13 and TRBJ1-2; 11 bases align to TRBD1. This CDR3 has 14 residues. The germline gives CDR1 PRHDT, CDR2 FYEKMQ (reference sequence). The CDR3 is CASSLGTGGYGYTF. DNA for the CDR3: TGTGCCAGCAGCCTAGGGACAGGGGGCTATGGCTACACCTTC.